Following are 24 T cell receptor beta chains from one sample sequenced in a study of blood T cell repertoires in COVID-19. Profiled with immunoSEQ multiplex PCR; TCRdb holds only in-frame clones, not every one. The repertoire holds approximately 240,000 clones, with more than 80% as singletons. Sequenced: peripheral blood. These TCRs come from a woman aged 25 to 39 with COVID-19, enrolled during active disease.

The chain is built from TRBV10-3 and TRBJ1-2; D ambiguous. Trimming shortened V by 4 bases and J by 5 bases, and 14 bases separated the two germline ends. The CDR3 length is 14 residues. CDR1 and CDR2 (germline): ENHRY, SYGVKD. CDR3 protein: CAISAGGQGYGYTF. As DNA, the CDR3 is TGTGCCATCAGTGCTGGAGGGCAAGGGTATGGCTACACCTTC.

With respect to this clone: This same CDR3 is encoded by further DNA sequences in the sample. This rearrangement joins TRBV11-2 to TRBJ2-5, with D uncertain. The CDR3 sequence is 12 residues long. The ends were cut back, 5 bases at V and 3 bases at J, with 7 bases in the middle. CDR1 is SGHAT, CDR2 FQNNGV, per germline. CDR3 in DNA: TGTGCCAGCAGCCCTGGAGAAGAGACCCAGTACTTC. Its protein is CASSPGEETQYF. Based on the CDR3 plus reference TRBV11-2 and TRBJ2-5, the full variable domain is EAGVAQSPRYKIIEKRQSVAFWCNPISGHATLYWYQQILGQGPKLLIQFQNNGVVDDSQLPKDRFSAERLKGVDSTLKIQPAKLEDSAVYLCASSPGEETQYFGPGTRLLVL.

The chain joins TRBV11-3 to TRBJ1-1, with 7 bases aligning to TRBD1. V shed 3 bases and J 0 bases; nucleotides not matched to a gene: 4. CDR1 is SGHNT and CDR2 is YENEEA in the germline V gene. The CDR3 covers 15 residues. In nucleotides, the CDR3 is TGTGCCAGCAGCTTTAAGACAGGGCTGAACACTGAAGCTTTCTTT. This sequence encodes CASSFKTGLNTEAFF.

The chain joins TRBV18 to TRBJ2-7; possibly TRBD2 for D (6 bases). This CDR3 comprises 15 residues. Germline values: CDR1 KGHSH, CDR2 LQKENI. Between the trimmed V and J ends, which lost 2 bases and 5 bases, there was a span of 16 bases. The CDR3 reads CASSPRSPGVDEQYF. The CDR3 DNA reads TGTGCCAGCTCACCAAGAAGCCCGGGAGTGGACGAGCAGTACTTC.

The gene calls are TRBV7-3 and TRBJ2-2, with D possibly TRBD2 on 6 matching bases. There are 14 residues in the CDR3. Trimming pared 5 bases from V and 2 bases from J, leaving 9 bases between. The germline gives CDR1 SGHTA, CDR2 FQGTGA. CDR3 in amino acids: CASSGTPNTGELFF. In DNA, the CDR3 is TGTGCCAGCAGCGGGACTCCTAACACCGGGGAGCTGTTTTTT.

This clone was recorded only once. The CDR3 nucleotides read TGTGCCAGCAGCTTGGTACAGGGAGGGCGGGAGTCCTACGAGCAGTACTTC. It translates to CASSLVQGGRESYEQYF. This chain connects TRBV5-4 to TRBJ2-7; D is perhaps TRBD2 (7 bases). Germline V gene lookup returns CDR1 SGHNT and CDR2 YYREEE (reference sequence). The CDR3 loop spans 17 amino acids. Trimming left V 0 bases short and J 1 base short, with 17 bases between.

The chain combines TRBV5-6 with TRBJ2-1, with D perhaps matching TRBD1 (5 bases). Germline lookup yields CDR1 SGHDT and CDR2 YYEEEE. The CDR3 contains 16 residues. The V end lost 0 bases, the J end lost 12 bases, and 22 bases lay between the germline ends. The CDR3 bases are TGTGCCAGCAGCTTGGCGGCGCAGGGTGTTATGGAGTTGCAGTTCTTC. Protein sequence: CASSLAAQGVMELQFF.

The chain is built from TRBV19 and TRBJ1-5; D is ambiguous. The CDR3 is made up of 11 amino acids. The ends were cut back, 4 bases at V and 8 bases at J, with 6 bases in the middle. The germline gives CDR1 LNHDA, CDR2 SQIVND (reference sequence). The CDR3 protein is CASSNGEPQHF. The CDR3, as DNA: TGTGCCAGTAGTAACGGGGAGCCCCAGCATTTT.

The gene calls are TRBV9 and TRBJ1-5; D gene unclear. The CDR3 is 14 residues long. Trimming took off 6 bases at V and 3 bases at J, with 13 bases between the two ends. The germline V gene has CDR1 SGDLS and CDR2 YYNGEE. The CDR3 spells CASNFRGFNQPQHF. CDR3 nucleotide sequence: TGTGCCAGCAACTTCAGAGGGTTCAATCAGCCCCAGCATTTT.

This chain joins TRBV7-3 and TRBJ1-2, with 7 positions matching TRBD1. Germline V gives CDR1 SGHTA, CDR2 FQGTGA. CDR3 length: 15 amino acids. J was trimmed by 4 bases and V by 7 bases; bases with no gene match: 12. The CDR3 spells CASTNNPGQLYGYTF. DNA of the CDR3: TGTGCCAGCACAAACAACCCGGGACAGCTCTATGGCTACACCTTC.

The chain joins TRBV15 to TRBJ1-2; 9 bases align to TRBD1. V lost 5 bases, J lost 8 bases, and 12 bases stayed unmatched. Per the germline V gene, CDR1 is LNHNV and CDR2 is YYDKDF (reference sequence). This CDR3 is 15 amino acids long. The CDR3 loop is CATSGPGTGYMGYTF. CDR3 bases: TGTGCCACCAGCGGCCCCGGGACAGGGTATATGGGCTACACCTTC.

This chain connects TRBV10-3 to TRBJ2-7, with TRBD1 matching 7 bases. The ends lost 0 bases at V and 4 bases at J; junction bases unmatched: 6. There are 15 residues in the CDR3. The germline V gene encodes CDR1 ENHRY and CDR2 SYGVKD. CDR3 DNA sequence: TGTGCCATCAGTGAGTCGAGACAGGGCGGTTACGAGCAGTACTTC. This encodes CAISESRQGGYEQYF.

The CDR3 reads CASSVGAGTSVAEQYF. CDR3 bases: TGTGCCAGCAGCGTAGGCGCCGGGACTAGCGTGGCCGAGCAGTACTTC. The rearrangement uses TRBV9 and TRBJ2-7; TRBD2 matches at 10 bases. With V trimmed by 0 bases and J by 6 bases, 9 bases remained unmatched. The length of the CDR3 is 16 residues. The germline CDR1 and CDR2 sequences are SGDLS and YYNGEE.

This clone appeared a single time. The J gene is TRBJ2-7, the V gene TRBV6-6, with D perhaps TRBD2 (6 bases). Germline CDR1 is MNHNY and CDR2 is SVGAGI (reference sequence). The CDR3 runs 16 residues. Trimming removed 2 bases at V and 5 bases at J, with 19 bases between. The CDR3 is CASSYGLLAGPDEQYF. In DNA form, the CDR3 reads TGTGCCAGCAGTTACGGCTTACTAGCCGGGCCGGACGAGCAGTACTTC.

This clone was seen only once. The chain couples TRBV7-2 to TRBJ1-5; tentative D call: TRBD1 (5 bases). Germline loops: CDR1 SGHTA, CDR2 FQGNSA. The V and J ends lost 1 base and 6 bases respectively, with 7 bases between them. The CDR3 runs to 13 residues. The CDR3 coding sequence is TGTGCCAGCAGCTTAGTAGGGGTTCAGCCCCAGCATTTT. This translates into CASSLVGVQPQHF.

On this clone: At one end the junction does not follow the germline gene, possibly because of a read error. The chain links TRBV19 to TRBJ2-3; 10 bases align to TRBD2. Germline V gene data show CDR1 as LNHDA and CDR2 as SQIVND (reference sequence). This CDR3 has 17 amino acids. This CDR3 is CASSIGLAGPPTNTQYF. DNA for the CDR3: TGTGCCAGTAGTATAGGACTAGCGGGTCCCCCCACAAATACGCAGTATTTT.

V and J are TRBV4-1 and TRBJ1-1, with a possible D match to TRBD1 (6 bases). CDR1 and CDR2 from the germline V gene are MGHRA and YSYEKL. The V gene lost 3 bases and the J gene lost 0 bases, with 11 bases spanning the gap. This CDR3 has 15 residues. CDR3 sequence reads: CASSQDSVLNTEAFF. The CDR3, as DNA: TGCGCCAGCAGCCAGGACAGCGTCTTGAACACTGAAGCTTTCTTT.

The gene calls are TRBV3-1 (or the pseudogene TRBV3-2) and TRBJ1-1; TRBD1 agrees at 9 bases. Germline V gene data show CDR1 as LGHDT and CDR2 as YNNKEL (reference sequence). Trimming cost V 4 bases and J 3 bases; bases outside gene matches: 9. This CDR3 contains 16 residues. The CDR3 DNA reads as TGTGCCAGCAGCCCTACGGGACAGGGACAACACACTGAAGCTTTCTTT. It encodes CASSPTGQGQHTEAFF.

The CDR3, as DNA: TGTGCCAGCAGTCAGGACAACAGCTATGGCTACACCTTC. Encoded protein: CASSQDNSYGYTF. This chain connects TRBV6-2 or TRBV6-3 to TRBJ1-2; D may be TRBD1 (5 bases). Trimming pared 5 bases from V and 4 bases from J, leaving 11 bases between. The CDR3 has 13 residues. Per the germline V gene, CDR1 is MNHEY and CDR2 is SVGEGT.

J is TRBJ1-2 and V is TRBV4-2, with D unresolved. The length of the CDR3 is 12 residues. Germline assignment: CDR1 LGHNA and CDR2 YNFKEQ. Deletions cut 5 bases from V and 7 bases from J, with 11 bases between. The CDR3, as DNA: TGTGCCAGCAGCGGCGGGGTGAGTGGCTACACCTTC. Its translation is CASSGGVSGYTF.

The chain joins TRBV6-2 or TRBV6-3 to TRBJ1-5, with D perhaps TRBD1 (6 bases). CDR3 length: 13 amino acids. The germline CDR1 and CDR2 sequences are MNHEY and SVGEGT. Trimming cost V 3 bases and J 6 bases, with 9 bases left between them. CDR3 in DNA: TGTGCCAGCAGTTATACAGGGCCTCAGCCCCAGCATTTT. Translated: CASSYTGPQPQHF.

The chain joins TRBV7-9 to TRBJ2-3, with 13 bases aligning to TRBD2. The ends lost 5 bases at V and 1 base at J; junction bases unmatched: 6. Germline V gene data show CDR1 as SEHNR and CDR2 as FQNEAQ (reference sequence). The CDR3 spans 17 residues. CDR3 region: CASSGLAGVGGTDTQYF. The CDR3 nucleotides are TGTGCCAGCAGCGGACTAGCGGGAGTAGGCGGCACAGATACGCAGTATTTT.

The chain links TRBV10-2 to TRBJ1-4; 9 bases agree with TRBD1. Germline CDR1 and CDR2: WSHSY and SAAADI. Unmatched junction bases numbered 7, after V lost 6 bases and J lost 8 bases. The CDR3 extends over 14 amino acids. The CDR3 loop is CASSRGQGSEKLFF. The DNA for the CDR3 is TGCGCCAGCAGCCGGGGACAGGGCTCCGAAAAACTGTTTTTT.

V gene TRBV13 combines with J gene TRBJ1-1; 9 bases agree with TRBD1. The CDR3 is 12 amino acids. Germline V CDR1 and CDR2: PRHDT, FYEKMQ (reference sequence). V was pared by 5 bases and J by 12 bases, with 7 bases of the junction left unmatched. CDR3 sequence: CASSGQGNGTFF. CDR3 DNA sequence: TGTGCCAGCAGCGGACAGGGGAACGGAACTTTCTTT. The variable domain in full, with the rest retrieved from reference TRBV13 and TRBJ1-1, is AAGVIQSPRHLIKEKRETATLKCYPIPRHDTVYWYQQGPGQDPQFLISFYEKMQSDKGSIPDRFSAQQFSDYHSELNMSSLELGDSALYFCASSGQGNGTFFGQGTRLTVV.